These 9 T cell receptor beta chains share one sample of origin, sequenced in a study of OX40 agonist ivuxolimab in advanced cancers. Repertoires were generated with immunoSEQ multiplex PCR, while TCRdb's copy carries only in-frame clones and drops some. The profile shows tens of thousands of clones, around 86% of them singletons. The specimen was CD4+ or CD8+ T cells sorted from blood, collected in a trial of the OX40 agonist ivuxolimab. These receptors all stem from an adult with an advanced solid tumor such as melanoma, head and neck, liver or kidney cancer.

The V and J genes are TRBV6-1 and TRBJ1-4; D call uncertain. CDR1 MNHNS and CDR2 SASEGT come from the germline V gene. Trimming shortened V by 1 base and J by 8 bases, and 17 bases separated the two germline ends. The CDR3 is made up of 16 amino acids. CDR3 sequence (DNA): TGTGCCAGCAGTGAAGGCGGGCTCCCGGCCCGGGAAAAACTGTTTTTT. Its protein is CASSEGGLPAREKLFF.

This sequence joins TRBV6-5 and TRBJ1-2; 9 nucleotides align to TRBD1. The CDR3 has 13 residues. J was trimmed by 5 bases and V by 6 bases; bases with no gene match: 4. CDR1 and CDR2 (germline): MNHEY, SVGAGI. As DNA, the CDR3 is TGTGCCAGCAGCCACGGACAGGGGTATGGCTACACCTTC. This gives the protein CASSHGQGYGYTF.

The chain couples TRBV18 to TRBJ2-5, with TRBD1 matching 8 bases. With 6 bases clipped from V and 2 bases from J, the junction kept 2 bases outside the gene matches. The CDR3 runs to 13 residues. CDR1 is KGHSH, CDR2 LQKENI, per germline. Here the CDR3 reads CASSRDRQETQYF. The DNA for the CDR3 is TGTGCCAGCTCCCGGGACAGGCAAGAGACCCAGTACTTC. The full variable domain, its missing parts supplied by reference TRBV18 and TRBJ2-5, is NAGVMQNPRHLVRRRGQEARLRCSPMKGHSHVYWYRQLPEEGLKFMVYLQKENIIDESGMPKERFSAEFPKEGPSILRIQQVVRGDSAAYFCASSRDRQETQYFGPGTRLLVL.

The V call is TRBV28, the J call TRBJ2-1; 13 nucleotides match TRBD2. V shed 7 bases and J 6 bases; nucleotides not matched to a gene: 15. The CDR3 runs to 18 residues. The germline V gene has CDR1 MDHEN and CDR2 SYDVKM. CDR3 protein: CASTDTRTSGRGGNEQFF. The CDR3 DNA sequence: TGTGCCAGCACCGACACGAGGACTAGCGGGAGAGGTGGCAATGAGCAGTTCTTC.

CDR3 nucleotides: TGTGCCAGCAGCTTAAATCGTGACAGCTCCTACGAGCAGTACGTC. Translated, it gives CASSLNRDSSYEQYV. V gene TRBV11-2 combines with J gene TRBJ2-7; TRBD1 is a possible D gene (5 bases). V shed 2 bases and J shed 0 bases, with 11 bases lying between them. The CDR3 runs 15 residues. The V gene's germline CDR1 is SGHAT and CDR2 FQNNGV.

This clone was detected once. The rearrangement links TRBV6-1 to TRBJ2-7, with a weak D call TRBD1 (5 bases). The CDR3 totals 14 residues. Trimming left V 5 bases short and J 0 bases short, with 11 bases between. CDR1 and CDR2 from the germline V gene are MNHNS and SASEGT. Written as DNA, the CDR3 is TGTGCCAGCAGTAGGGGAATGATCTCCTACGAGCAGTACTTC. Amino acids: CASSRGMISYEQYF.

The chain recombines TRBV7-9 with TRBJ2-7; tentatively, D is TRBD2 (6 bases). The germline CDR1 and CDR2 sequences are SEHNR and FQNEAQ (reference sequence). The CDR3 totals 12 residues. Trimming shortened V by 4 bases and J by 4 bases, and 8 bases separated the two germline ends. The CDR3 DNA reads TGTGCCAGCAGCTGGAGGGGTTACGAGCAGTACTTC. It yields the protein CASSWRGYEQYF.

The rearrangement uses TRBV10-2 and TRBJ2-3; TRBD1 might be the D (5 bases). The CDR3 runs to 14 residues. V lost 5 bases and J lost 0, with 9 bases in between. Germline values: CDR1 WSHSY, CDR2 SAAADI. CDR3 loop: CASSLQASTDTQYF. The CDR3 DNA is TGCGCCAGCAGTTTACAGGCTAGCACAGATACGCAGTATTTT.

This clone was detected a few times. The CDR3 DNA is TGTGCCAGCAGCCAAGTTAGGGGTGGGGGAACAGATACGCAGTATTTT. Encoded protein: CASSQVRGGGTDTQYF. The chain joins TRBV4-2 to TRBJ2-3; D tentatively fits TRBD1 or TRBD2 (5 bases each). Germline V gene data show CDR1 as LGHNA and CDR2 as YNFKEQ. The length of the CDR3 is 16 residues. The germline V and J ends were trimmed by 1 base and 3 bases, with 14 bases remaining between them.